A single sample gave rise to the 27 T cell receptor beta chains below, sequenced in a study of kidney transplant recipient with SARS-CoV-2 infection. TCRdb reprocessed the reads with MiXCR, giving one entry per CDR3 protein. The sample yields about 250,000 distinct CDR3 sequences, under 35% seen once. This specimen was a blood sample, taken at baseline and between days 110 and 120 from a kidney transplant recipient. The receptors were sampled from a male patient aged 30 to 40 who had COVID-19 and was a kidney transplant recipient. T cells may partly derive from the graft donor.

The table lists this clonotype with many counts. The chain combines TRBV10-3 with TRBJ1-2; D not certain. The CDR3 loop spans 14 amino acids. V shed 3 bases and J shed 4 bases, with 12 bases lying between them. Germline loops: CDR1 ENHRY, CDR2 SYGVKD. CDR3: CAISERPNSYGYTF. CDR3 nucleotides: TGTGCCATCAGTGAACGACCGAACTCCTATGGCTACACCTTC.

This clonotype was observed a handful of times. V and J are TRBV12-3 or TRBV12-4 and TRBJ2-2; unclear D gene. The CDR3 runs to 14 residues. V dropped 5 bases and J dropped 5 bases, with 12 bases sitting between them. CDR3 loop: CASSPPTKTGELFF. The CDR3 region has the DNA TGTGCCAGCAGTCCCCCGACAAAAACCGGGGAGCTGTTTTTT.

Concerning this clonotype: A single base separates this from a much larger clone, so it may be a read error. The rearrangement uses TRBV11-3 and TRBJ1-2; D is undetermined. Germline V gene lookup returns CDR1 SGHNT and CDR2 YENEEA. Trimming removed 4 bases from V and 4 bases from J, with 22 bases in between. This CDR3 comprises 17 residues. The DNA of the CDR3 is TGTGCCAGCAGCTGTAGCACCGATCTCGGAAAGACCTATGGCTACACCTTC. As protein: CASSCSTDLGKTYGYTF. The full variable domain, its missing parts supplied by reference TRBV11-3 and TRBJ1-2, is EAGVVQSPRYKIIEKKQPVAFWCNPISGHNTLYWYLQNLGQGPELLIRYENEEAVDDSQLPKDRFSAERLKGVDSTLKIQPAELGDSAVYLCASSCSTDLGKTYGYTFGSGTRLTVV.

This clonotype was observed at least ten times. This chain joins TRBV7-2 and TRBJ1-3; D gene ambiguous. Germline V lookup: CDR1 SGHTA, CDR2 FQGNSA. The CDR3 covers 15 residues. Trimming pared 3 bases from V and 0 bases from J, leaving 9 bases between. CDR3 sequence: CASSFKTLSGNTIYF. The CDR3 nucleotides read TGTGCCAGCAGCTTTAAAACCCTCTCTGGAAACACCATATATTTT.

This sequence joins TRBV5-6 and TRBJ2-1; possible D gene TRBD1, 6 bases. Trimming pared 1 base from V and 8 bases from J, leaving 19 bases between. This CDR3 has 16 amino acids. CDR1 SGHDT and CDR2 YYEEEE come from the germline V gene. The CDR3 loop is CASSLLGQGLIYEQFF. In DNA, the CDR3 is TGTGCCAGCAGCTTGTTAGGCCAGGGGCTAATCTATGAGCAGTTCTTC.

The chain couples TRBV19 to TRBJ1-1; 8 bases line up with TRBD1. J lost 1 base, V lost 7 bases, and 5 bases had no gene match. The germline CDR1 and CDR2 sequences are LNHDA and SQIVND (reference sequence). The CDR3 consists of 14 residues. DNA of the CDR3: TGTGCCAGTAATCACGGACAGGGGAACACTGAAGCTTTCTTT. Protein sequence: CASNHGQGNTEAFF.

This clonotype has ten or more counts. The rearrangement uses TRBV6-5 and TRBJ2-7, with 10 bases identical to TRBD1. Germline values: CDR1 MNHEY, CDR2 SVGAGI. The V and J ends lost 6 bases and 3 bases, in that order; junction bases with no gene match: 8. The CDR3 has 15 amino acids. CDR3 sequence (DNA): TGTGCCAGCAGCCCTGGGGGACAGGGGTTCTACGAGCAGTACTTC. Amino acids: CASSPGGQGFYEQYF.

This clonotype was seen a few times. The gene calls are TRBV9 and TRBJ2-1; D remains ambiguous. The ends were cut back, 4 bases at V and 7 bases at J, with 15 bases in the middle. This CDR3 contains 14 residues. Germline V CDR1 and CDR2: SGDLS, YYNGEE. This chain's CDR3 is CASSPQGLWNEQFF. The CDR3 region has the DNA TGTGCCAGCAGCCCGCAAGGGTTGTGGAATGAGCAGTTCTTC.

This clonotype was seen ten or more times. CDR3 sequence reads: CASNSARNQPQHF. The CDR3 bases are TGTGCCAGTAACTCGGCCAGAAATCAGCCCCAGCATTTT. This rearrangement joins TRBV19 to TRBJ1-5; D is ambiguous. V was trimmed by 7 bases and J by 4 bases, leaving 11 bases between them. The CDR3 consists of 13 residues. The germline V gene has CDR1 LNHDA and CDR2 SQIVND (reference sequence).

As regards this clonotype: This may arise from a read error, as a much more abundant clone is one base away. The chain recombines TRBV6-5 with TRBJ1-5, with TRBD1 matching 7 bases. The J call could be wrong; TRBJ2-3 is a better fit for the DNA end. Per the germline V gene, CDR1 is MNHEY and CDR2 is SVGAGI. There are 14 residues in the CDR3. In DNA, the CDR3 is TGTGCCAGCAGCGACAGGGCCACGGATCAGCCCCAGTATTTT. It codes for CASSDRATDQPQYF.

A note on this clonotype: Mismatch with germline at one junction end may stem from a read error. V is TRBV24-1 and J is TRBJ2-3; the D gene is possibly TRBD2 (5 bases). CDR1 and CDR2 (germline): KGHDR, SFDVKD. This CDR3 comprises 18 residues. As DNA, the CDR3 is TGTGCCACCGGTGATTTTGCGGCGGGTGCAGCTAGCACAGATACGCAGTATTTT. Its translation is CATGDFAAGAASTDTQYF.

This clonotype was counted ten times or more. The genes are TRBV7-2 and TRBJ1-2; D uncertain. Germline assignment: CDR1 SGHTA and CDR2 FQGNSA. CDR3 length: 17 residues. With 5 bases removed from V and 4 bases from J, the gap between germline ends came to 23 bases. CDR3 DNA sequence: TGTGCCAGCAGCCTATGTAACAGAGACGGAAAGACCTATGGCTACACCTTC. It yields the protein CASSLCNRDGKTYGYTF.

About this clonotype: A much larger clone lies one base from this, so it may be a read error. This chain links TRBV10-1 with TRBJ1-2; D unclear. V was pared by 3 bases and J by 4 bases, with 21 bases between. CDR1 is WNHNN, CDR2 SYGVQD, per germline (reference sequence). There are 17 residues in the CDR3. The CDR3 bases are TGCGCCAGCAGTGACGACACAAGATCGCGAGAGACCTATGGCTACACCTTC. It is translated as CASSDDTRSRETYGYTF.

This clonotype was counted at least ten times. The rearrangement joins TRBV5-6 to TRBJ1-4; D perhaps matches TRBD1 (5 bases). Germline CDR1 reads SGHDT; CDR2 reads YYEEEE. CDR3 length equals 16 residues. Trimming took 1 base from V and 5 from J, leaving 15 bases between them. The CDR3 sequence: CASSLSSGTYNEKLFF. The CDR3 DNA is TGTGCCAGCAGCTTGTCTTCCGGGACTTACAATGAAAAACTGTTTTTT.

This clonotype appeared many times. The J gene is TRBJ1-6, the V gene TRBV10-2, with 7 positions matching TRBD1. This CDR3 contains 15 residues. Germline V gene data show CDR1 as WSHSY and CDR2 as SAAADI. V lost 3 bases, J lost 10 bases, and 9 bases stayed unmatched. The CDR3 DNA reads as TGCGCCAGCAGTGAAGTAAGGGGGCCGCGGTCACCCCTCCACTTT. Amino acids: CASSEVRGPRSPLHF.

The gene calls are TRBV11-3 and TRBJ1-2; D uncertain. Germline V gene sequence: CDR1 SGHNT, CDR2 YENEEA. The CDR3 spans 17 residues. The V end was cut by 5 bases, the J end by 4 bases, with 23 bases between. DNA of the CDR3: TGTGCCAGCAGCGGAGGCCACGATCTCGGAAAGGCCTATGGCTACACCTTC. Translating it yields CASSGGHDLGKAYGYTF.

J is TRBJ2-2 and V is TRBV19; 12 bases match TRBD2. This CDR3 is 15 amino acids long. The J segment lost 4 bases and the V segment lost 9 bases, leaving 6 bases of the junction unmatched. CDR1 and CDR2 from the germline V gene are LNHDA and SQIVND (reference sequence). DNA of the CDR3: TGTGCCAGCACCGAACTAGCGGGAGGCACCGGGGAGCTGTTTTTT. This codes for CASTELAGGTGELFF.

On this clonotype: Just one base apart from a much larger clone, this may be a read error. The CDR3 nucleotides are TGTGCCAGCAGCTCGCGGATTTCAGCTCGAAAGACCTATGGCTACACCTTC. It specifies CASSSRISARKTYGYTF. The V and J genes are TRBV7-4 and TRBJ1-2; D is ambiguous. Germline CDR1 is SGHVT and CDR2 is SQSDAQ. Between the trimmed V and J ends, which lost 4 bases and 4 bases, there was a span of 22 bases. The CDR3 is made up of 17 amino acids.

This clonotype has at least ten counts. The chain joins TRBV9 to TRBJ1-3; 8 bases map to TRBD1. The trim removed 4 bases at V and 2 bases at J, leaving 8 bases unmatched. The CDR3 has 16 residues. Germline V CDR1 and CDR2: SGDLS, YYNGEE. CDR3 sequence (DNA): TGTGCCAGCAGCCCGCAATGGGACAGGACTGGAAACACCATATATTTT. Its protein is CASSPQWDRTGNTIYF.

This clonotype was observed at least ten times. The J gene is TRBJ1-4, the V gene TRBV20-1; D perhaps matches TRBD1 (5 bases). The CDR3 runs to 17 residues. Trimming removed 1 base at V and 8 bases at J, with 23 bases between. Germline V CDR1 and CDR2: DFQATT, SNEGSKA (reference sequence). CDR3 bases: TGCAGTGCTAGAGGGGACTTGCGTGGCCTCGGCGGGGAAAAACTGTTTTTT. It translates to CSARGDLRGLGGEKLFF.

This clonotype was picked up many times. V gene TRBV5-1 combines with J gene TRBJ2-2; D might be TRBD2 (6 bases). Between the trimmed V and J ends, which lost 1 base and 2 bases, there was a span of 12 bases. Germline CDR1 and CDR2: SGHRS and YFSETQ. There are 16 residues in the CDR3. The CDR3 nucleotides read TGCGCCAGCAGCTTGTTCCGGGGGACTAACACCGGGGAGCTGTTTTTT. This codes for CASSLFRGTNTGELFF. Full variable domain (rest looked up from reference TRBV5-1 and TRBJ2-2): KAGVTQTPRYLIKTRGQQVTLSCSPISGHRSVSWYQQTPGQGLQFLFEYFSETQRNKGNFPGRFSGRQFSNSRSEMNVSTLELGDSALYLCASSLFRGTNTGELFFGEGSRLTVL.

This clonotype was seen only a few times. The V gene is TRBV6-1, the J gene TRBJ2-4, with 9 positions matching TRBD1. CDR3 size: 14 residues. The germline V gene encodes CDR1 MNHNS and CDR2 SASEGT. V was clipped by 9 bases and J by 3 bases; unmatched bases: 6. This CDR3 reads CARVGQGCKNIQYF. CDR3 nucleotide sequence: TGTGCCAGGGTTGGACAGGGGTGCAAAAACATTCAGTACTTC.

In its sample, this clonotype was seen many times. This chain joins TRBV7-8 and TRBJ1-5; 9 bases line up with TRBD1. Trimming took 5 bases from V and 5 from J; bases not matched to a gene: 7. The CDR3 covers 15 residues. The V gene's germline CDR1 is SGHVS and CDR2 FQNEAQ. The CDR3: CASSVVGQGYQPQHF. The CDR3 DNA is TGTGCCAGCAGCGTAGTGGGACAGGGATATCAGCCCCAGCATTTT.

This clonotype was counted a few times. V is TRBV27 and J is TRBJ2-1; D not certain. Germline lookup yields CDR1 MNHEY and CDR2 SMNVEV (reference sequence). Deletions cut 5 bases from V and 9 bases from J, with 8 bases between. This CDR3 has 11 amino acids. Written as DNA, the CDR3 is TGTGCCAGCAGTGACTTTGGTGAGCAGTTCTTC. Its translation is CASSDFGEQFF.

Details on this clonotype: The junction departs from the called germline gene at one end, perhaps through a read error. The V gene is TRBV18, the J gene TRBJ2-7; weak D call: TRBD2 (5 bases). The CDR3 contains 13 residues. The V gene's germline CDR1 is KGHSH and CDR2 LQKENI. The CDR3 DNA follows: TGTACCAGCTCACCCGGGGATTCCTACGAGCAGTACTTC. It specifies CTSSPGDSYEQYF.

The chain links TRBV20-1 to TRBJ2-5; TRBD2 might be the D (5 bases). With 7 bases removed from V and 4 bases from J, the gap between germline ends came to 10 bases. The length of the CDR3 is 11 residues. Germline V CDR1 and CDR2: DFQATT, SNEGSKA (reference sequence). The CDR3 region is CSGTRSETQYF. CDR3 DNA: TGCAGTGGAACTAGATCAGAGACCCAGTACTTC.

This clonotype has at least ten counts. The CDR3 bases are TGTGCCAGCAGCTACCCTAGCGCCTCCTACGAGCAGTACTTC. Its protein is CASSYPSASYEQYF. The J gene is TRBJ2-7, the V gene TRBV5-5, with D possibly TRBD2 on 6 matching bases. CDR3 size: 14 residues. Germline loops: CDR1 SGHKS, CDR2 YYEKEE (reference sequence). Between the trimmed V and J ends, which lost 3 bases and 0 bases, there was a span of 10 bases.